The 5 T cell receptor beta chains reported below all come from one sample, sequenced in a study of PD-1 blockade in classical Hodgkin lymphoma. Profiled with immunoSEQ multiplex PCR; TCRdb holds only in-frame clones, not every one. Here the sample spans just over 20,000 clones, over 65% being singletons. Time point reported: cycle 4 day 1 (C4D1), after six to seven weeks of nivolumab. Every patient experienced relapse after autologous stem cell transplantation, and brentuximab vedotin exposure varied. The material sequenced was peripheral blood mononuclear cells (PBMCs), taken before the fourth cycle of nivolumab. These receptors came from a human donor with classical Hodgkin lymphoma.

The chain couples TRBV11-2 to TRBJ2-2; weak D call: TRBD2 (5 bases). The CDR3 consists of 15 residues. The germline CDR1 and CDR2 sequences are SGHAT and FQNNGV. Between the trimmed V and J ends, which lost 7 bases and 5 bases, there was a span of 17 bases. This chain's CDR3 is CASNTRREITGELFF. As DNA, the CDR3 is TGTGCCAGCAACACGCGTAGGGAGATAACCGGGGAGCTGTTTTTT.

CDR3 residues: CASSFSNSYEQYF. In DNA, the CDR3 is TGTGCCAGCAGCTTCAGTAACTCCTACGAGCAGTACTTC. The gene calls are TRBV7-9 and TRBJ2-7; D not resolved. This CDR3 contains 13 residues. V lost 3 bases and J 0 bases, leaving 6 bases between the germline ends. Germline CDR1 reads SEHNR; CDR2 reads FQNEAQ (reference sequence).

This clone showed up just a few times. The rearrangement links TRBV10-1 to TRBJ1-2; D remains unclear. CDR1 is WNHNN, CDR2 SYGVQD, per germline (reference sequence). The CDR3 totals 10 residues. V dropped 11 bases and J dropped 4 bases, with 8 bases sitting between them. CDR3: CAQRTYGYTF. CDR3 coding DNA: TGCGCCCAGCGGACCTATGGCTACACCTTC.

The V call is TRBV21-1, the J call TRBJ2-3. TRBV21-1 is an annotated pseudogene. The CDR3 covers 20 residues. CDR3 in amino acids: CASSKGCALGRNTSTDTQYF. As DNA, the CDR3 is TGTGCCAGCAGCAAAGGTTGCGCCCTGGGAAGAAACACTAGCACAGATACGCAGTATTTT.

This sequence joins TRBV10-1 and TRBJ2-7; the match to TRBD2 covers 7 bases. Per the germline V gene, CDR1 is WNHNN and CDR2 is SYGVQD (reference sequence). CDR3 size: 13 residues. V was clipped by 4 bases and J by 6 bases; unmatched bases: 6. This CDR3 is CASSGGGSSEQYF. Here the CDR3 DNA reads TGCGCCAGCAGTGGGGGCGGGAGTTCCGAGCAGTACTTC.